This record concerns one TCR beta chain sequence. The data were obtained in a study of control samples from healthy donors and cancer patients. Clones were sequenced by immunoSEQ multiplex PCR, and TCRdb holds only the in-frame ones, with some missing. This sample has approximately 170,000 clones, with 80% to 95% found just once. V shed 3 bases, J shed 5 bases, and the junction held 5 bases outside the gene matches. The CDR3 is made up of 14 amino acids. Germline CDR1 and CDR2: SGDLS and YYNGEE. The sequence derives from a woman in her 30s in good health. The chain has TRBV9 and TRBJ2-7; 10 bases line up with TRBD2. Material for sequencing was blood. The CDR3 protein is CASSASGRVDEQYF. DNA for the CDR3: TGTGCCAGCAGCGCGAGCGGGAGGGTGGACGAGCAGTACTTC.